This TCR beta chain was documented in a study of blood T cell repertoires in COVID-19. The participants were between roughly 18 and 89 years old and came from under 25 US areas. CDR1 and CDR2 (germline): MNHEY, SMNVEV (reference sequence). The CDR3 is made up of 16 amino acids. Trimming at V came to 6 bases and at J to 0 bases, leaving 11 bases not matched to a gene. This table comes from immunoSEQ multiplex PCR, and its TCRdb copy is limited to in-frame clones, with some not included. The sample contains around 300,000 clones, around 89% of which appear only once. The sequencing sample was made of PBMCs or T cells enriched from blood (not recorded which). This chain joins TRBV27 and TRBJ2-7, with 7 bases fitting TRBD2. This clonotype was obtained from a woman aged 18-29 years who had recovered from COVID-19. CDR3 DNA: TGTGCCAGCAGCCTTTCACCGGGACTAAGCTCCTACGAGCAGTACTTC. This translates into CASSLSPGLSSYEQYF.